This TCR beta chain was found in a study of blood T cells in healthy people across ages. Study details: With template switching, about one barcoded beta molecule was captured per two T cells.

Sample-barcoded 5' priming and a J-beta primer mix drove a second PCR of roughly 6 to 12 cycles. Each CDR3 protein gets one entry after TCRdb re-called the 5' RACE reads with MiXCR. Of 1.5 million to 1.8 million distinct CDR3 sequences listed, about 42% were seen once; the top ten hold approximately 4%. About this clonotype itself: As yet, its antigen is unknown.

V dropped 4 bases and J dropped 3; count of bases not matched to a gene: 7. This CDR3 contains 17 residues. CDR1 is SGHTA and CDR2 is FQGNSA in the germline V gene. Overall study findings and caveats: Possibly confounding the expanded clonotype changes was the fact that donor CMV status was unknown. Diversity of TCR beta correlated strongly with naive T cell percentage.

Donor samples were obtained from healthy Caucasian individuals from Russia, aged about 6 to 100. The V and J genes are TRBV7-2 and TRBJ2-1, with 12 bases fitting TRBD2. The clonotype was recovered from a young woman in good health. The sample consisted of blood. CDR3 DNA sequence: TGTGCCAGCAGCTCGACGCGGGGACTAGCGGGCTACAATGAGCAGTTCTTC. Translating it yields CASSSTRGLAGYNEQFF.